Listed below are T cell receptor beta chains from one sample, sequenced in a study of control samples from healthy donors and cancer patients. Using immunoSEQ multiplex PCR, the repertoire was profiled, and TCRdb retains in-frame clones only, with some absent. This table has roughly 140,000 clones, approximately 91% appearing once. The sequencing sample was made of blood. These receptors were taken from a man aged 25 to 45 in good health. CDR3s include the opening cysteine and the closing phenylalanine or tryptophan. The D gene is left open where the match is weak. Where a row states a size, it is once, few, many or the class of an expanded clone; other rows omit it.

cdr3_aa | cdr3_nt | v_call | clone_size | d_call | cdr3_length | j_call
CASSWTGATGEAFF | TGTGCCAGCAGTTGGACAGGCGCCACGGGTGAAGCTTTCTTT | TRBV6-2/TRBV6-3 | NA | TRBD1 | 14 | TRBJ1-1
CASSDHGGGGQETQYF | TGTGCCAGCAGTGACCATGGAGGGGGGGGGCAAGAGACCCAGTACTTC | TRBV6-4 | many | NA | 16 | TRBJ2-5
CASRKRGTGVYGYTF | TGTGCCAGCAGAAAACGAGGGACCGGAGTCTATGGCTACACCTTC | TRBV6-5 | NA | NA | 15 | TRBJ1-2
CASRVLDRGEQYF | TGTGCCAGCAGGGTCCTGGACAGGGGCGAGCAGTACTTC | TRBV6-5 | NA | TRBD1 | 13 | TRBJ2-7
CASSSLVPPGLEGYNEQFF | TGTGCCAGCAGTTCACTCGTCCCCCCGGGACTAGAGGGATACAATGAGCAGTTCTTC | TRBV6-7 | NA | TRBD2 | 19 | TRBJ2-1
CSVLELANEQFF | TGCAGCGTTCTTGAATTAGCGAATGAGCAGTTCTTC | TRBV29-1 | NA | NA | 12 | TRBJ2-1
CASSLSQGTVAFF | TGTGCCAGCAGCTTATCACAGGGGACCGTTGCTTTCTTT | TRBV7-3 | NA | TRBD1 | 13 | TRBJ1-1
CASSDGQGHTDTQYF | TGTGCCAGCAGTGATGGGCAGGGGCACACAGATACGCAGTATTTT | TRBV6-1 | NA | NA | 15 | TRBJ2-3
CASRQGNTEAFF | TGTGCCAGCAGACAGGGGAACACTGAAGCTTTCTTT | TRBV25-1 | NA | NA | 12 | TRBJ1-1
CASSVARSEKLFF | TGTGCCAGCAGCGTAGCGCGGTCGGAAAAACTGTTTTTT | TRBV9 | NA | NA | 13 | TRBJ1-4
CASSLRGQPQHF | TGTGCCAGCAGCTTGCGAGGTCAGCCCCAGCATTTT | TRBV5-4 | NA | NA | 12 | TRBJ1-5
CASSEGYEQYF | TGTGCCAGCAGTGAAGGCTACGAGCAGTACTTC | TRBV25-1 | NA | NA | 11 | TRBJ2-7
CASSGTQTGDQETQYF | TGTGCCAGCAGTGGAACCCAGACAGGGGACCAAGAGACCCAGTACTTC | TRBV25-1 | NA | TRBD1 | 16 | TRBJ2-5
CASSQGGGVSYNEQFF | TGTGCCAGCAGCCAAGGGGGGGGAGTGTCCTACAATGAGCAGTTCTTC | TRBV14 | NA | TRBD2 | 16 | TRBJ2-1